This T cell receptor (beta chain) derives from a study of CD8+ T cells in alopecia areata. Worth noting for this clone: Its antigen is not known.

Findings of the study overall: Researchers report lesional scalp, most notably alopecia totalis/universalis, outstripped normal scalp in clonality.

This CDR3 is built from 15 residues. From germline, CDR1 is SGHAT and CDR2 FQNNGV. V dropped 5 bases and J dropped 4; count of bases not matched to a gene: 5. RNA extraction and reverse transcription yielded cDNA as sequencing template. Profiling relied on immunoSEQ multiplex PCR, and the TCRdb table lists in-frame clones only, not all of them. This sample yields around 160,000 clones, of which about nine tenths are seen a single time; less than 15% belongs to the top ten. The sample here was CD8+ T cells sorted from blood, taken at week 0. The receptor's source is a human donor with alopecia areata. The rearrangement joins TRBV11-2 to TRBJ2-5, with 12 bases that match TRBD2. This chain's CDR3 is CASSRGLAGIETQYF. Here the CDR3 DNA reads TGTGCCAGCAGCCGAGGACTAGCGGGGATAGAGACCCAGTACTTC.